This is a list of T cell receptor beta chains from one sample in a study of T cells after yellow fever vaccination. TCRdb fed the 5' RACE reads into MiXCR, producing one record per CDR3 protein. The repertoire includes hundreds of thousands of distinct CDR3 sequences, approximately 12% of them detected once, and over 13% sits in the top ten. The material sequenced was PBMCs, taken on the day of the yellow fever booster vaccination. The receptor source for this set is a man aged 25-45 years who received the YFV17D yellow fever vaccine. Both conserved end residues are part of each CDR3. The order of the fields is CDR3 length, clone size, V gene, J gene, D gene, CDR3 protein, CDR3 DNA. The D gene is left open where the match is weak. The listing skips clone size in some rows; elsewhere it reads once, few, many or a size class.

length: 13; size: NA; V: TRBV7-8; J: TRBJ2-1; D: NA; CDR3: CASSLVGSTEQFF; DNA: TGTGCCAGCAGCTTAGTTGGGTCTACTGAGCAGTTCTTC
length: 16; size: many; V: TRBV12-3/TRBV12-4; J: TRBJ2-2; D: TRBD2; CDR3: CASRRFGGRTTGELFF; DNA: TGTGCCAGCAGGCGTTTCGGCGGGAGGACTACCGGGGAGCTGTTTTTT
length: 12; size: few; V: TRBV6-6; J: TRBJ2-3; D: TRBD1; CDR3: CASTQGAGTQYF; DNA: TGTGCCAGCACCCAGGGGGCCGGTACGCAGTATTTT
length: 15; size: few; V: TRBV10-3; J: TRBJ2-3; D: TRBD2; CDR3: CAISQLAGGSDTQYF; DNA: TGTGCCATCAGCCAACTAGCGGGAGGCTCAGATACGCAGTATTTT
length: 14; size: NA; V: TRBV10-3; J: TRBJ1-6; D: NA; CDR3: CAISESNANSPLHF; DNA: TGTGCCATCAGTGAGTCGAATGCAAATTCACCCCTCCACTTT
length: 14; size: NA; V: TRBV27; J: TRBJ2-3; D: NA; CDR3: CASSGTPGTDTQYF; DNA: TGTGCCAGCTCCGGGACGCCCGGCACAGATACGCAGTATTTT
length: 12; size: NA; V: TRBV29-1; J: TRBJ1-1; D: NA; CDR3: CSVDLGGTEAFF; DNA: TGCAGCGTGGACCTCGGCGGCACTGAAGCTTTCTTT
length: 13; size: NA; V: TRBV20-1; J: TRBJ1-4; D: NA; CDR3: CSARLGADEKLFF; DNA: TGCAGTGCCAGATTGGGGGCGGACGAAAAACTGTTTTTT
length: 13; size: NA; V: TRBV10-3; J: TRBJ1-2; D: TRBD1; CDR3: CAIRGDRGDGYTF; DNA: TGTGCCATCAGGGGCGACAGGGGTGACGGCTACACCTTC
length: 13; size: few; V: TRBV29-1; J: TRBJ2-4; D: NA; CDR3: CSATGTAKNIQYF; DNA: TGCAGCGCGACAGGAACAGCCAAAAACATTCAGTACTTC
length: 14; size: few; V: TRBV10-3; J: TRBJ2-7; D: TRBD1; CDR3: CAISQTGGVYEQYF; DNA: TGTGCCATCAGCCAAACAGGGGGCGTCTACGAGCAGTACTTC
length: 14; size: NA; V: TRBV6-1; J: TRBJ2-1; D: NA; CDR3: CASGITGDYNEQFF; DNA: TGTGCCAGCGGAATCACTGGGGACTACAATGAGCAGTTCTTC
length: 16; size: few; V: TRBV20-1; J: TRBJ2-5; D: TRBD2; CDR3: CSQTEGSLAGGEAQYF; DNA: TGCAGCCAAACGGAGGGGTCCCTAGCGGGAGGGGAGGCCCAGTACTTC
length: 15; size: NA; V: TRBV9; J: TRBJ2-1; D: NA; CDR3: CASSASVSSYNEQFF; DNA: TGTGCCAGCAGCGCGAGCGTCAGCTCCTACAATGAGCAGTTCTTC
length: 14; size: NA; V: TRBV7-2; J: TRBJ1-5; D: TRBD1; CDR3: CASSLGTGNWPQHF; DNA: TGTGCCAGCAGCTTGGGGACAGGGAATTGGCCCCAGCATTTT
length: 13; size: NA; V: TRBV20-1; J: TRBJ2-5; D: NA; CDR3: CSASPGGEETQYF; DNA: TGCAGTGCTAGCCCAGGAGGGGAAGAGACCCAGTACTTC
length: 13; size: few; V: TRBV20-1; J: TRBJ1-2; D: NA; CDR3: CSARDGTDDGYTF; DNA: TGCAGTGCTAGAGACGGGACCGATGATGGCTACACCTTC
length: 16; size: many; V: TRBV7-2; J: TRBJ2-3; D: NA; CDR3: CASSLAGTSTGDTQYF; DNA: TGTGCCAGCAGCTTAGCTGGGACCTCGACTGGAGATACGCAGTATTTT
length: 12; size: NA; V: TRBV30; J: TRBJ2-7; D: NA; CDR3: CAWSIEATGFVF; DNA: TGTGCCTGGAGCATCGAAGCGACAGGTTTTGTCTTC
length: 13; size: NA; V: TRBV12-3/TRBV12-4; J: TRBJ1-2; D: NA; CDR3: CASTLTPNYGYTF; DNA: TGTGCCAGCACCTTGACACCTAACTATGGCTACACCTTC
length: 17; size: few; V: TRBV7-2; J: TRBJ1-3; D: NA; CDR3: CASSPRVGGTSGNTIYF; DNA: TGTGCCAGCAGCCCCCGAGTCGGGGGAACCTCTGGAAACACCATATATTTT
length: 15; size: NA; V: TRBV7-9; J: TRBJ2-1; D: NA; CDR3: CASSLVLTTHNEQFF; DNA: TGTGCCAGCAGCTTAGTTTTGACTACCCACAATGAGCAGTTCTTC
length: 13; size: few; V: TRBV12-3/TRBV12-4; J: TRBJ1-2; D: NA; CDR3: CASSAGGNYGYTF; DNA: TGTGCCAGCAGTGCTGGGGGTAACTATGGCTACACCTTC
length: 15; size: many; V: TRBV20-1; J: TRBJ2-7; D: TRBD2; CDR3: CSARATSGSSYEQYF; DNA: TGCAGTGCTAGAGCGACTAGCGGGTCTTCCTACGAGCAGTACTTC
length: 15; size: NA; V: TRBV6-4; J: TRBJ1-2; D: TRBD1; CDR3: CASSDGTATNYGYTF; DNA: TGTGCCAGCAGTGATGGGACAGCAACTAACTATGGCTACACCTTC
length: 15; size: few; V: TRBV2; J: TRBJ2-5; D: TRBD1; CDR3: CASRGGTGKWETQYF; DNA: TGTGCCAGCAGGGGAGGGACAGGGAAATGGGAGACCCAGTACTTC
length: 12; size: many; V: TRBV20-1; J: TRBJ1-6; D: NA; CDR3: CSARDSGSPLHF; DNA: TGCAGTGCTAGGGACAGCGGATCACCCCTCCACTTT
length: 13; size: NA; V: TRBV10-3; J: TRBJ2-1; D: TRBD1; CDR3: CAIGTGGLNEQFF; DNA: TGTGCCATTGGGACAGGCGGACTCAATGAGCAGTTCTTC
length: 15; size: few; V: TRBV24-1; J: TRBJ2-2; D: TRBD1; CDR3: CATSRQGASTGELFF; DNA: TGTGCCACCAGTCGACAGGGGGCAAGCACCGGGGAGCTGTTTTTT
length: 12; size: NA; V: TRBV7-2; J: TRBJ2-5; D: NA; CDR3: CASSFLAQTQYF; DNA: TGTGCCAGCAGCTTTTTAGCGCAGACCCAGTACTTC
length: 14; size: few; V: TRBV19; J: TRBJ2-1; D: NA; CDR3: CASSFTGPRVEQFF; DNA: TGTGCCAGTAGTTTCACCGGGCCGAGAGTGGAGCAGTTCTTC
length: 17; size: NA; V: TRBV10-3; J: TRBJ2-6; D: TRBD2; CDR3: CAISLGGSRSGANVLTF; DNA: TGTGCCATCTCTTTGGGCGGGAGCCGCTCTGGGGCCAACGTCCTGACTTTC
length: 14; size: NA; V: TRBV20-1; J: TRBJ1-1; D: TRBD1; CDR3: CSASTGTGVTEAFF; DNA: TGCAGTGCTTCTACCGGGACAGGGGTCACTGAAGCTTTCTTT
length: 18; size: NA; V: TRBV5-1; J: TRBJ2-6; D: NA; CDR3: CASSLEAGSISGANVLTF; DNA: TGCGCCAGCAGCTTGGAGGCAGGGTCTATATCTGGGGCCAACGTCCTGACTTTC
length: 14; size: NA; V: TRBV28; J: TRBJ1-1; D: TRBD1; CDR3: CASSLLTGDTEAFF; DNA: TGTGCCAGCAGTTTACTGACAGGGGACACTGAAGCTTTCTTT
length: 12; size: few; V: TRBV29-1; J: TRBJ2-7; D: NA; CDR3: CSVRAKTYEQYF; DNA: TGCAGCGTTAGGGCCAAGACCTACGAGCAGTACTTC
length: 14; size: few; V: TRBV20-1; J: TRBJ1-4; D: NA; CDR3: CSARDARANEKLFF; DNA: TGCAGTGCTAGAGATGCCAGGGCTAATGAAAAACTGTTTTTT
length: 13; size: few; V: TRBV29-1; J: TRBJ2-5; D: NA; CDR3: CSVVRWIQETQYF; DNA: TGCAGCGTTGTAAGGTGGATCCAAGAGACCCAGTACTTC
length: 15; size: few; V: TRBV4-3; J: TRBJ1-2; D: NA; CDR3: CASSQRWGSAYGYTF; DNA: TGCGCCAGCAGCCAACGGTGGGGCTCGGCATATGGCTACACCTTC
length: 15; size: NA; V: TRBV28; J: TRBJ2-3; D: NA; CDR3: CASSFPNAGTDTQYF; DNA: TGTGCCAGCAGTTTCCCGAACGCGGGGACAGATACGCAGTATTTT
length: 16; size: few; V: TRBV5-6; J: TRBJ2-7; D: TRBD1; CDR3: CASRERRDRTVGEQYF; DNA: TGTGCCAGCAGGGAGAGACGGGACAGGACCGTTGGCGAGCAGTACTTC
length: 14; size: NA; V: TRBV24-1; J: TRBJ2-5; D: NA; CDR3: CATSDLEGGETQYF; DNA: TGTGCCACCAGTGATCTTGAGGGAGGAGAGACCCAGTACTTC
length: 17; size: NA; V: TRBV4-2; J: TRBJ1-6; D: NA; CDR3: CASSQDRGGRTNSPLHF; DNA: TGTGCCAGCAGCCAAGATCGGGGGGGCAGGACTAATTCACCCCTCCACTTT
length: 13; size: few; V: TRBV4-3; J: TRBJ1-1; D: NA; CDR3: CASSRSRNTEAFF; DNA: TGCGCCAGCAGCCGATCTAGGAACACTGAAGCTTTCTTT
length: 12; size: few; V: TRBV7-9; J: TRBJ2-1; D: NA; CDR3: CASSVNLNEQFF; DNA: TGTGCCAGCAGCGTCAACTTAAATGAGCAGTTCTTC
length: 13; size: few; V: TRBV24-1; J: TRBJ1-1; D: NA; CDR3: CATSDFGEAEAFF; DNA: TGTGCCACCAGTGATTTTGGCGAGGCTGAAGCTTTCTTT
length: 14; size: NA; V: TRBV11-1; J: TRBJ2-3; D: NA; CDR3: CASSFGGGGDTQYF; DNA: TGTGCCAGCAGCTTCGGGGGCGGGGGCGATACGCAGTATTTT
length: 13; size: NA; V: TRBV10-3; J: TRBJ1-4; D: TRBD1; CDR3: CAISRGVGEKLFF; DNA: TGTGCCATCAGCAGGGGGGTTGGTGAAAAACTGTTTTTT
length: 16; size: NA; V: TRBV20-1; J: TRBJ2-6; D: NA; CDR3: CSAPGALLSGANVLTF; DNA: TGCAGTGCCCCTGGGGCGTTATTAAGTGGGGCCAACGTCCTGACTTTC